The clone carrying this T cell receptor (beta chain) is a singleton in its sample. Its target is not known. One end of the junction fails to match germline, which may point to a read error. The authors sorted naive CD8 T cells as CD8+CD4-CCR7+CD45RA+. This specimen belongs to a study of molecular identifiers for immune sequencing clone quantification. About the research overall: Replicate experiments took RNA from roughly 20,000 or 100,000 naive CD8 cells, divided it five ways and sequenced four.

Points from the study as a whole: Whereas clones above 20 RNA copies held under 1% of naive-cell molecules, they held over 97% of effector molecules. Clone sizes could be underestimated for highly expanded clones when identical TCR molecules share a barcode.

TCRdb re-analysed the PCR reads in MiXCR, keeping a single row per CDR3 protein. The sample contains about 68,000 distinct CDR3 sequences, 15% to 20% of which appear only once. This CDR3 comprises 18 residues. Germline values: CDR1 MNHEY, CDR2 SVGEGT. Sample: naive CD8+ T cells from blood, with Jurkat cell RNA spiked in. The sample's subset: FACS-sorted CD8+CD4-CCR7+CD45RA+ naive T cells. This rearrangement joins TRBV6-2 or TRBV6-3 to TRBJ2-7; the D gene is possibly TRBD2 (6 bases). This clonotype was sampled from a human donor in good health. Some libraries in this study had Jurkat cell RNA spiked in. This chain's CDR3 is CAGSSTLPRLGFNIEQYF. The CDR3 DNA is TGTGCCGGCAGTTCCACCCTCCCGCGACTAGGTTTTAACATCGAGCAGTACTTC.